What follows is one T cell receptor (beta chain) and its context. Trimming removed 1 base from V and 0 bases from J, with 5 bases in between. The germline V gene encodes CDR1 LNHNV and CDR2 YYDKDF (reference sequence). The CDR3 contains 14 residues. In the original analysis: Using reference gene primer amplification, nucleated cell counts were estimated. The protocol was immunoSEQ multiplex PCR, while the TCRdb copy is restricted to in-frame clones and leaves out a portion. D and trimming were read from the DNA, whereas the V and J calls and clone size are those reported in that table. This sample has about 270,000 clones, with approximately 86% found just once. The data stem from a study of blood T cell repertoires in COVID-19. Across the whole study: Acute and convalescent COVID-19 samples came from the United States, Italy and Spain. PBMCs, B-cell-depleted T cells, or T cells were the source of the cDNA or gDNA that made up the material.

The sample comprised peripheral blood. The rearrangement links TRBV15 to TRBJ2-3; D gene unclear. The clonotype was recovered from a woman aged 55-69 years who had recovered from COVID-19. Written as DNA, the CDR3 is TGTGCCACCAGCAGAGCGCGGAGCACAGATACGCAGTATTTT. As protein: CATSRARSTDTQYF.